Listed here are 29 T cell receptor beta chains from one sample, sequenced in a study of identical twins (dated by TCRdb to 2016 to 2018). Library method: 5' RACE. The run used an Illumina HiSeq 2000. TCRdb reprocessing: public reads trimmed at Q25 with fastp, clones called with MiXCR, in-frame beta chains kept. Records with the same CDR3 protein are collapsed into one entry carrying the most frequent genes and DNA. Across this sample there are about 430,000 distinct CDR3 sequences, with roughly 20% seen only once. The ten largest clones represent about 12% of the sample. Sequenced material: naive T cells sorted from blood. The cell subset or site tag for this specimen amounts to: cells isolated with a human naive T-cell isolation kit. Every receptor here comes from a man aged 50-59 years in good health.

This clonotype was observed at least ten times. This chain uses TRBV7-2 with TRBJ2-7; 7 nucleotides agree with TRBD1. The germline V gene encodes CDR1 SGHTA and CDR2 FQGNSA. V was pared by 5 bases and J by 1 base, with 8 bases of the junction left unmatched. The CDR3 has 15 residues. The CDR3 spells CASSARTGLSYEQYF. The DNA of the CDR3 is TGTGCCAGCAGCGCTAGGACAGGACTTTCCTACGAGCAGTACTTC.

This sequence joins TRBV15 and TRBJ1-3; no definite D call. Germline V gene lookup returns CDR1 LNHNV and CDR2 YYDKDF (reference sequence). V lost 0 bases and J lost 0, with 6 bases in between. CDR3 length: 15 residues. The CDR3 reads CATSRDKSSGNTIYF. The CDR3 DNA is TGTGCCACCAGCAGAGATAAGAGCTCTGGAAACACCATATATTTT.

This clonotype has more than one count but fewer than ten. The J gene is TRBJ2-2, the V gene TRBV10-3; D is unresolved. Germline lookup yields CDR1 ENHRY and CDR2 SYGVKD. The CDR3 runs to 15 residues. Trimming shortened V by 2 bases and J by 1 base, and 8 bases separated the two germline ends. In nucleotides, the CDR3 is TGTGCCATCAGTGAGGACGAACAGAACACCGGGGAGCTGTTTTTT. This gives the protein CAISEDEQNTGELFF.

This clonotype was observed a handful of times. The V gene is TRBV29-1, the J gene TRBJ1-2; no reliable D call. Germline loops: CDR1 SQVTM, CDR2 ANQGSEA. Trimming pared 3 bases from V and 3 bases from J, leaving 5 bases between. The CDR3 extends over 11 amino acids. CDR3 nucleotides: TGCAGCGTTGACCAAGACTATGGCTACACCTTC. Amino acids: CSVDQDYGYTF.

This clonotype was seen more than once but under ten times. The chain links TRBV15 to TRBJ2-7; 8 bases line up with TRBD1. CDR1 and CDR2 (germline): LNHNV, YYDKDF (reference sequence). V shed 4 bases and J 0 bases; nucleotides not matched to a gene: 8. This CDR3 is 16 amino acids long. As DNA, the CDR3 is TGTGCCACCAGCAAAATAGGACAGGGATCCTCCTACGAGCAGTACTTC. This encodes CATSKIGQGSSYEQYF.

The V gene is TRBV7-3, the J gene TRBJ1-2; D call uncertain. The V end was cut by 4 bases, the J end by 6 bases, with 12 bases between. This CDR3 region has 13 residues. The germline V gene encodes CDR1 SGHTA and CDR2 FQGTGA. CDR3 coding DNA: TGTGCCAGCAGCTCTGGCAGGTTCAATGGCTACACCTTC. It yields the protein CASSSGRFNGYTF.

This clonotype was counted at least ten times. V gene TRBV20-1 combines with J gene TRBJ2-1; TRBD1 aligns across 8 bases. J lost 1 base, V lost 1 base, and 18 bases had no gene match. This CDR3 is 20 amino acids long. CDR1 and CDR2 (germline): DFQATT, SNEGSKA (reference sequence). The CDR3 reads CSARGIPGQDIFRSYNEQFF. The DNA of the CDR3 is TGCAGTGCTAGAGGAATTCCGGGACAGGACATTTTTCGATCCTACAATGAGCAGTTCTTC.

This clonotype was seen at least ten times. V is TRBV12-3 or TRBV12-4 and J is TRBJ2-2; D is ambiguous. The CDR3 runs 13 residues. V gave up 2 bases and J gave up 5 bases, with 6 bases separating them. CDR3 region: CASSLSPTGELFF. CDR3 coding DNA: TGTGCCAGCAGTTTATCCCCTACCGGGGAGCTGTTTTTT.

This clonotype showed up many times. This chain connects TRBV10-3 to TRBJ1-6; 8 positions match TRBD1. V dropped 3 bases and J dropped 5; count of bases not matched to a gene: 3. Germline CDR1 ENHRY, CDR2 SYGVKD. The CDR3 is 15 residues long. CDR3 residues: CAISDKGQDNSPLHF. The CDR3 region has the DNA TGTGCCATCAGTGATAAGGGACAGGATAATTCACCCCTCCACTTT.

This clonotype was recorded many times. As DNA, the CDR3 is TGCAGCGTCGGTCCACTGAGGGACTATGGCTACACCTTC. Translation gives CSVGPLRDYGYTF. The chain uses TRBV29-1 and TRBJ1-2; D uncertain. Per germline, CDR1 SQVTM and CDR2 ANQGSEA. This CDR3 comprises 13 residues. Trimming left V 6 bases short and J 3 bases short, with 14 bases between.

This clonotype occurred many times. The CDR3 sequence is CASSQDGGDTGELFF. CDR3 nucleotides: TGCGCCAGCAGCCAAGATGGAGGGGACACCGGGGAGCTGTTTTTT. The chain recombines TRBV4-3 with TRBJ2-2, with a tentative D call TRBD2 (6 bases). The CDR3 length is 15 residues. V lost 0 bases and J 3 bases, leaving 8 bases between the germline ends. CDR1 and CDR2 (germline): LGHNA, YSLEER.

This clonotype was observed at least ten times. This chain connects TRBV7-6 to TRBJ2-7, with D unresolved. The CDR3 is made up of 15 amino acids. CDR1 SGHVS and CDR2 FNYEAQ come from the germline V gene. The V end was cut by 5 bases, the J end by 3 bases, with 17 bases between. The CDR3 DNA follows: TGTGCCAGCAGCCCCGGTGTAGGATCCGGCTACGAGCAGTACTTC. Its translation is CASSPGVGSGYEQYF.

This clonotype was detected many times. The chain carries TRBV20-1 and TRBJ2-5, with D possibly being TRBD1 or TRBD2 (5 bases each). V shed 2 bases and J shed 5 bases, with 18 bases lying between them. CDR3 size: 15 residues. The germline CDR1 and CDR2 sequences are DFQATT and SNEGSKA (reference sequence). The CDR3 reads CSARIPGRLIETQYF. As DNA, the CDR3 is TGCAGTGCTAGAATCCCGGGACGTCTCATTGAGACCCAGTACTTC.

DNA of the CDR3: TGCGCCAGCAGCTTGGCCGGTGGGCAGAACACTGAAGCTTTCTTT. Encoded protein: CASSLAGGQNTEAFF. The rearrangement links TRBV5-1 to TRBJ1-1; D unresolved. Trimming cost V 0 bases and J 1 base, with 10 bases left between them. The CDR3 is 15 amino acids. The germline gives CDR1 SGHRS, CDR2 YFSETQ.

This clonotype was recorded at least ten times. CDR3 residues: CASLGTGVFDEQYF. CDR3 nucleotide sequence: TGTGCCAGCCTTGGGACAGGGGTTTTCGACGAGCAGTACTTC. The chain has TRBV6-2 or TRBV6-3 and TRBJ2-7, with TRBD1 matching 10 bases. The CDR3 has 14 residues. V was clipped by 8 bases and J by 5 bases; unmatched bases: 9. Looked up from germline, CDR1 is MNHEY and CDR2 is SVGEGT.

The chain combines TRBV7-9 with TRBJ2-7, with D perhaps matching TRBD1 (6 bases). CDR1 is SEHNR and CDR2 is FQNEAQ in the germline V gene (reference sequence). This CDR3 has 15 residues. Trimming took 1 base from V and 3 from J, leaving 13 bases between them. The CDR3, as DNA: TGTGCCAGCAGCTTAGACGACAGGCCCAGCTACGAGCAGTACTTC. Amino acid sequence: CASSLDDRPSYEQYF. Looking up the rest from reference TRBV7-9 and TRBJ2-7 gives the full variable domain: DTGVSQNPRHKITKRGQNVTFRCDPISEHNRLYWYRQTLGQGPEFLTYFQNEAQLEKSRLLSDRFSAERPKGSFSTLEIQRTEQGDSAMYLCASSLDDRPSYEQYFGPGTRLTVT.

This clonotype was recorded at least ten times. The rearrangement links TRBV15 to TRBJ1-1; D gene uncertain. V lost 5 bases and J 4 bases, leaving 14 bases between the germline ends. Germline V gene lookup returns CDR1 LNHNV and CDR2 YYDKDF (reference sequence). The CDR3 covers 14 residues. The CDR3 bases are TGTGCCACCAGCCAGACCCTCGGCAGCACTGAAGCTTTCTTT. Translation: CATSQTLGSTEAFF.

This clonotype showed up many times. J is TRBJ2-1 and V is TRBV6-1; D perhaps matches TRBD2 (5 bases). Trimming shortened V by 4 bases and J by 2 bases, and 6 bases separated the two germline ends. The length of the CDR3 is 13 residues. CDR1 MNHNS and CDR2 SASEGT come from the germline V gene. The CDR3 loop reads CASSAGTYNEQFF. The CDR3 nucleotides read TGTGCCAGCAGTGCCGGGACCTACAATGAGCAGTTCTTC.

The chain carries TRBV5-1 and TRBJ1-2; 8 nucleotides align to TRBD1. The V segment lost 0 bases and the J segment 7 bases; nucleotides outside the gene matches: 5. The CDR3 spans 14 residues. Germline assignment: CDR1 SGHRS and CDR2 YFSETQ. The DNA for the CDR3 is TGCGCCAGCAGCTTGGAGGACAGGGTGGTTGGCTACACCTTC. It yields the protein CASSLEDRVVGYTF. Full variable domain (missing parts from reference TRBV5-1 and TRBJ1-2): KAGVTQTPRYLIKTRGQQVTLSCSPISGHRSVSWYQQTPGQGLQFLFEYFSETQRNKGNFPGRFSGRQFSNSRSEMNVSTLELGDSALYLCASSLEDRVVGYTFGSGTRLTVV.

This clonotype was observed a few times. This sequence joins TRBV9 and TRBJ2-5; D not certain. The V gene lost 0 bases and the J gene lost 1 base, with 4 bases spanning the gap. Per the germline V gene, CDR1 is SGDLS and CDR2 is YYNGEE. The CDR3 is 13 amino acids. In nucleotides, the CDR3 is TGTGCCAGCAGCGTAGACTTCCAAGAGACCCAGTACTTC. Its protein is CASSVDFQETQYF.

About this clonotype: One end of the junction varies from germline; a read error may be responsible. The chain links TRBV20-1 to TRBJ2-7, with 10 bases aligning to TRBD2. Germline assignment: CDR1 DFQATT and CDR2 SNEGSKA (reference sequence). The CDR3 is 15 amino acids. The CDR3 DNA follows: TGCAGTGCTAGACGCTCTAGCGGGAGCTCCCACGAGCAGTACTTC. It encodes CSARRSSGSSHEQYF.

The gene calls are TRBV11-2 and TRBJ2-1; either TRBD1 or TRBD2 may supply D (7 bases each). V was shortened by 6 bases and J by 0 bases, with 15 bases between the two germline ends. The germline CDR1 and CDR2 sequences are SGHAT and FQNNGV. The CDR3 is 16 amino acids. The CDR3 sequence is CASSRSRGGSYNEQFF. The CDR3, as DNA: TGTGCCAGCAGTCGGTCCAGGGGGGGCTCCTACAATGAGCAGTTCTTC.

The rearrangement links TRBV20-1 to TRBJ1-5; D call uncertain. Per germline, CDR1 DFQATT and CDR2 SNEGSKA (reference sequence). Trimming took 3 bases from V and 1 from J, leaving 16 bases between them. CDR3 length equals 16 residues. As DNA, the CDR3 is TGCAGTGCTAGGAGTGAGGGCCCAAGGAGCAATCAGCCCCAGCATTTT. It codes for CSARSEGPRSNQPQHF.

In DNA, the CDR3 is TGTGCCATCTCCGGGACGATTGACAATGAGCAGTTCTTC. Translating it yields CAISGTIDNEQFF. The chain uses TRBV10-3 and TRBJ2-1; TRBD1 or TRBD2 may be the D gene (5 bases each). Germline-derived CDR1 and CDR2 are ENHRY and SYGVKD. This CDR3 is built from 13 residues. V was shortened by 8 bases and J by 5 bases, with 13 bases between the two germline ends.

This clonotype was picked up many times. The rearrangement links TRBV7-2 to TRBJ2-7; D might be TRBD1 (6 bases). This CDR3 contains 13 residues. The germline V and J ends were trimmed by 7 bases and 2 bases, with 12 bases remaining between them. The germline V gene encodes CDR1 SGHTA and CDR2 FQGNSA. CDR3 amino acids: CASTTGSTYEQYF. The DNA for the CDR3 is TGTGCCAGCACCACAGGGAGCACCTACGAGCAGTACTTC.

The V call is TRBV13, the J call TRBJ2-7; a weak D match, TRBD1 (5 bases). In germline, CDR1 is PRHDT, CDR2 FYEKMQ (reference sequence). CDR3 length equals 12 residues. V dropped 5 bases and J dropped 4 bases, with 9 bases sitting between them. CDR3 DNA: TGTGCCAGCAGCCGAAACAGGTACGAGCAGTACTTC. It specifies CASSRNRYEQYF. The full variable domain, rest sourced from reference TRBV13 and TRBJ2-7, is AAGVIQSPRHLIKEKRETATLKCYPIPRHDTVYWYQQGPGQDPQFLISFYEKMQSDKGSIPDRFSAQQFSDYHSELNMSSLELGDSALYFCASSRNRYEQYFGPGTRLTVT.

This clonotype has just a few counts. V usage is TRBV7-2 and J usage is TRBJ2-7; 8 nucleotides agree with TRBD2. Germline lookup yields CDR1 SGHTA and CDR2 FQGNSA. CDR3 length equals 18 residues. The ends lost 0 bases at V and 0 bases at J; junction bases unmatched: 10. The CDR3 DNA sequence: TGTGCCAGCAGCTTAGCGCGCGGGCTAGCGGGTCCCTCCTACGAGCAGTACTTC. It translates to CASSLARGLAGPSYEQYF.

In nucleotides, the CDR3 is TGCGCCAGCAGCCATTTGCGGGGGGCTGAGTGGGAGCTGTTTTTT. Protein sequence: CASSHLRGAEWELFF. This rearrangement joins TRBV4-3 to TRBJ2-2; 8 positions match TRBD2. Unmatched junction bases numbered 9, after V lost 3 bases and J lost 9 bases. CDR3 length: 15 amino acids. The V gene's germline CDR1 is LGHNA and CDR2 YSLEER.

This clonotype was counted at least ten times. At one boundary the junction diverges from the germline segment, which might be a read error. V and J are TRBV29-1 and TRBJ1-2; TRBD1 aligns across 9 bases. CDR3 length: 14 residues. The V gene's germline CDR1 is SQVTM and CDR2 ANQGSEA. The CDR3 protein is CSVEPRDRVQAGAF. The CDR3 nucleotides are TGCAGCGTTGAGCCCCGGGACAGGGTCCAAGCAGGCGCCTTC.